Following are 16 T cell receptor beta chains from one sample sequenced in a study of T cells in Graves' hyperthyroidism and ophthalmopathy. Researchers amplified the TCR beta CDR3 regions from RNA transcripts. HTBI primers drove first-round RT-PCR of the TCR CDR3. MiXCR was run by TCRdb on the multiplex PCR reads, yielding one entry per CDR3 protein. The data contain 300,000 to 450,000 distinct CDR3 sequences, approximately 14% of them singletons. The sequenced material came from blood. Receptors were obtained from a woman aged 18-35 years with Graves' hyperthyroidism that later progressed to Graves' ophthalmopathy.

V gene TRBV5-1 combines with J gene TRBJ2-1, with 8 bases fitting TRBD1. The CDR3 is made up of 16 amino acids. Germline lookup yields CDR1 SGHRS and CDR2 YFSETQ. V trimming: 3 bases; J trimming: 9 bases; junction bases outside the gene matches: 14. The CDR3 coding sequence is TGCGCCAGCAGCTCGAGGGCCGGGACAGGAGGTAGTGAGCAGTTCTTC. This codes for CASSSRAGTGGSEQFF. Based on the CDR3 plus reference TRBV5-1 and TRBJ2-1, the full variable domain is KAGVTQTPRYLIKTRGQQVTLSCSPISGHRSVSWYQQTPGQGLQFLFEYFSETQRNKGNFPGRFSGRQFSNSRSEMNVSTLELGDSALYLCASSSRAGTGGSEQFFGPGTRLTVL.

This clonotype was seen many times. J is TRBJ2-3 and V is TRBV7-8; 10 positions agree with TRBD2. Germline CDR1 and CDR2: SGHVS and FQNEAQ. The trim removed 3 bases at V and 10 bases at J, leaving 13 bases unmatched. The CDR3 sequence is 16 residues long. CDR3 region: CASSFGSGRGIGAQYF. The CDR3 region has the DNA TGTGCCAGCAGCTTCGGAAGCGGGAGGGGTATCGGAGCGCAGTATTTT.

The sample holds many counts of this clonotype. The chain joins TRBV29-1 to TRBJ2-1; TRBD2 agrees at 12 bases. This CDR3 is 14 amino acids long. Germline CDR1 SQVTM, CDR2 ANQGSEA. The CDR3, as DNA: TGCGGACTAGTAGGACTAGCGGGAAGCAATGAGCAGTTCTTC. Translation gives CGLVGLAGSNEQFF.

On this clonotype itself: The junction does not match germline at one end; this may be a read error. The chain employs TRBV12-3 or TRBV12-4 and TRBJ2-7; 12 nucleotides line up with TRBD1. The CDR3 has 15 residues. The CDR3: CASSLGTGGSSEQYF. CDR3 sequence (DNA): TGTGCCAGCAGTCTCGGGACAGGGGGCTCCTCCGAGCAGTACTTC.

The V and J genes are TRBV10-2 and TRBJ1-2; D is possibly TRBD1 (5 bases). Germline lookup yields CDR1 WSHSY and CDR2 SAAADI. The CDR3 contains 12 residues. Trimming cost V 2 bases and J 4 bases, with 5 bases left between them. The CDR3 nucleotides read TGCGCCAGCAGTGAGGGGACCTATGGCTACACCTTC. Its translation is CASSEGTYGYTF.

This clonotype appeared many times. The rearrangement links TRBV20-1 to TRBJ2-7; 9 nucleotides match TRBD1. The CDR3 covers 14 residues. Germline V lookup: CDR1 DFQATT, CDR2 SNEGSKA (reference sequence). Trimming cost V 3 bases and J 7 bases; bases outside gene matches: 10. Written as DNA, the CDR3 is TGCAGTGCTAGTAAGGGACAGGGTATCGGGGAGCAGTACTTC. It translates to CSASKGQGIGEQYF.

Regarding this clonotype: This CDR3 is missing its conserved last phenylalanine or tryptophan, likely due to a read error. The J gene is TRBJ2-3, the V gene TRBV7-9; D is possibly TRBD1 (5 bases). Germline V gene lookup returns CDR1 SEHNR and CDR2 FQNEAQ (reference sequence). This CDR3 comprises 12 residues. The V end lost 6 bases, the J end lost 6 bases, and 10 bases lay between the germline ends. CDR3 region: CASRSGHDTQYS. The DNA of the CDR3 is TGTGCCAGCAGGTCAGGACACGATACGCAGTATTCT.

J is TRBJ2-3 and V is TRBV19; possibly TRBD1 or TRBD2 for D (6 bases each). Germline V gives CDR1 LNHDA, CDR2 SQIVND (reference sequence). This CDR3 spans 15 amino acids. V shed 6 bases and J shed 3 bases, with 16 bases lying between them. This CDR3 is CASSHRGARTDTQYF. DNA of the CDR3: TGTGCCAGTAGCCATAGGGGGGCGCGGACAGATACGCAGTATTTT.

This clonotype was seen at least ten times. This chain links TRBV20-1 with TRBJ1-5; D ambiguous. Germline assignment: CDR1 DFQATT and CDR2 SNEGSKA (reference sequence). The CDR3 consists of 13 residues. This CDR3 is CSFAGSSNQPQHF. The DNA for the CDR3 is TGCAGCTTTGCGGGGAGTAGCAATCAGCCCCAGCATTTT.

This clonotype was counted many times. The rearrangement links TRBV11-2 to TRBJ1-1; tentative D call: TRBD1 (5 bases). Deletions cut 2 bases from V and 3 bases from J, with 19 bases between. The CDR3 has 17 residues. In germline, CDR1 is SGHAT, CDR2 FQNNGV. In nucleotides, the CDR3 is TGTGCCAGCAGCTTATTGTTGGGGCCGACCCGGCACACTGAAGCTTTCTTT. It yields the protein CASSLLLGPTRHTEAFF.

This clonotype was counted ten times or more. J is TRBJ2-3 and V is TRBV29-1; D not certain. The CDR3 is 13 residues long. Germline CDR1 and CDR2: SQVTM and ANQGSEA. V gave up 5 bases and J gave up 1 base, with 10 bases separating them. The CDR3 loop is CSVTGSRTDTQYF. In DNA, the CDR3 is TGCAGCGTTACCGGGTCTCGCACAGATACGCAGTATTTT.

The V and J genes are TRBV5-1 and TRBJ1-4; D is ambiguous. V was shortened by 0 bases and J by 3 bases, with 6 bases between the two germline ends. This CDR3 is built from 14 residues. Per germline, CDR1 SGHRS and CDR2 YFSETQ. The CDR3 is CASSLVAPNEKLFF. The CDR3 DNA reads TGCGCCAGCAGCTTGGTGGCACCTAATGAAAAACTGTTTTTT.

Many counts were recorded for this clonotype. V is TRBV28 and J is TRBJ2-3, with TRBD2 matching 14 bases. Germline values: CDR1 MDHEN, CDR2 SYDVKM. This CDR3 contains 15 residues. Unmatched junction bases numbered 0, after V lost 3 bases and J lost 4 bases. This CDR3 reads CASSLTSGRADTQYF. The CDR3, as DNA: TGTGCCAGCAGTTTGACTAGCGGGAGGGCAGATACGCAGTATTTT.

The chain combines TRBV28 with TRBJ2-6, with D perhaps TRBD1 (5 bases). V was pared by 4 bases and J by 7 bases, with 11 bases between. Germline loops: CDR1 MDHEN, CDR2 SYDVKM. The CDR3 has 14 residues. CDR3 bases: TGTGCCAGCAGTTCTCAGGGTTCCGCCAACGTCCTGACTTTC. Its translation: CASSSQGSANVLTF.

This clonotype was detected ten times or more. J is TRBJ2-7 and V is TRBV12-3 or TRBV12-4; D may be TRBD1 or TRBD2 (5 bases each). Deletions cut 1 base from V and 1 base from J, with 11 bases between. The CDR3 consists of 15 residues. This CDR3 reads CASSLEGRKSYEQYF. CDR3 in DNA: TGTGCCAGCAGTTTAGAGGGACGGAAGTCCTACGAGCAGTACTTC.

The genes are TRBV7-9 and TRBJ1-2; D gene unclear. Per germline, CDR1 SEHNR and CDR2 FQNEAQ (reference sequence). The V end lost 1 base, the J end lost 0 bases, and 9 bases lay between the germline ends. CDR3 length: 15 amino acids. CDR3 nucleotides: TGTGCCAGCAGCTTAGGGCAGAACCCTAACTATGGCTACACCTTC. This codes for CASSLGQNPNYGYTF.